This TCR beta chain was retrieved from a study of blood T cell repertoires in COVID-19. Whole-study context: COVID-19 samples collected from the United States, Italy and Spain covered acute and convalescent phases. Nucleic acid was either cDNA or gDNA, and it came from T cells, B-cell-depleted T cells, or PBMCs.

The germline V gene has CDR1 SEHNR and CDR2 FQNEAQ (reference sequence). Germline trimming cut 1 base from V and 4 bases from J; bases unmatched to any gene: 9. The CDR3 length is 17 residues. Authors' data handling: Counts of nucleated cells, estimated from reference gene primer amplification, were obtained. Some clones are missing from TCRdb's copy, which holds only in-frame ones; the method was immunoSEQ multiplex PCR. The D gene and trimming were derived from the DNA, and the V and J assignments and clone size from that table. The sample gives 65,000 to 90,000 clones, nearly 90% of which show up once; around 9% is in the top ten.

The chain uses TRBV7-9 and TRBJ2-2, with TRBD1 identical over 7 bases. This clonotype was sampled from a man at least 80 years old with acute or convalescent COVID-19. Sequencing was done on a sample of peripheral blood. CDR3 amino acids: CASSLGVQGFTTGELFF. CDR3 DNA sequence: TGTGCCAGCAGCTTAGGGGTACAGGGGTTTACCACCGGGGAGCTGTTTTTT.